Sequencing of this T cell receptor (beta chain) was carried out in a study of blood T cell repertoires in COVID-19. Looking at the study overall: The origin of the acute and convalescent COVID-19 samples was the United States, Italy and Spain.

The repertoire was sequenced with immunoSEQ multiplex PCR; TCRdb's copy has only in-frame clones and lacks some. Among a few hundred thousand clones listed, more than 85% were seen once. V was pared by 4 bases and J by 8 bases, with 14 bases of the junction left unmatched. The CDR3 contains 16 residues. Germline CDR1 reads LNHDA; CDR2 reads SQIVND (reference sequence). This clone showed up just once. The sequencing sample was made of PBMCs or T cells enriched from blood (not recorded which). The chain joins TRBV19 to TRBJ2-1; TRBD2 matches at 7 bases. This TCR was sampled from a young woman who had recovered from COVID-19. This CDR3 reads CASSKTAGSTVDEQFF. CDR3 sequence (DNA): TGTGCCAGTAGTAAAACAGCGGGGAGTACGGTCGATGAGCAGTTCTTC.